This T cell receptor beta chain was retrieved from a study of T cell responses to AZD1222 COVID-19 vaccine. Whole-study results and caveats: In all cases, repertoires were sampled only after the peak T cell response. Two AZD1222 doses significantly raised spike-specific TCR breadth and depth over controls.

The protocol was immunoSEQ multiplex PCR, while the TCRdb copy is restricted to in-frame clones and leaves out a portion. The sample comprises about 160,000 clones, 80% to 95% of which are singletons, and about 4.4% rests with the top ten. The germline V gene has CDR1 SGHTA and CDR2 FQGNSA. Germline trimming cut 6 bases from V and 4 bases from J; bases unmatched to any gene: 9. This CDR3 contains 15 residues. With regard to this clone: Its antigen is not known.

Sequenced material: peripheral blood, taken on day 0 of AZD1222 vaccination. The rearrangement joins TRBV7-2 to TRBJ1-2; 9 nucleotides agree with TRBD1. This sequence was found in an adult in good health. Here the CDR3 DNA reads TGTGCCAGCAGTCCAGAGGGACAGGGCGTCTATGGCTACACCTTC. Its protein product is CASSPEGQGVYGYTF. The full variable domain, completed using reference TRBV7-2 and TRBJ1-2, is GAGVSQSPSNKVTEKGKDVELRCDPISGHTALYWYRQSLGQGLEFLIYFQGNSAPDKSGLPSDRFSAERTGGSVSTLTIQRTQQEDSAVYLCASSPEGQGVYGYTFGSGTRLTVV.